These 16 T cell receptor beta chains originate from one sample sequenced in a study of control samples from healthy donors and cancer patients. Sequencing used immunoSEQ multiplex PCR; TCRdb keeps in-frame clones, though not all of them. In the table there are under 200,000 clones, just under 95% of which are singletons. Sequenced sample: blood. The receptors were gathered from a woman aged 55-69 years in good health.

This sequence joins TRBV6-5 and TRBJ1-5; D perhaps matches TRBD1 (5 bases). CDR1 and CDR2 (germline): MNHEY, SVGAGI. Trimming removed 4 bases from V and 7 bases from J, with 11 bases in between. CDR3 size: 13 residues. The CDR3 DNA reads TGTGCCAGCAGTTTCTACCGGGGGCAGCCCCAGCATTTT. It is translated as CASSFYRGQPQHF.

DNA of the CDR3: TGTGCCAGCAGCCAAGATCCGTACGGGGAGCTGTTTTTT. Translated: CASSQDPYGELFF. The J gene is TRBJ2-2, the V gene TRBV3-1 (or the pseudogene TRBV3-2); no reliable D call. CDR1 LGHDT and CDR2 YNNKEL come from the germline V gene (reference sequence). The CDR3 loop spans 13 amino acids. V dropped 0 bases and J dropped 7 bases, with 6 bases sitting between them.

The chain links TRBV9 to TRBJ2-5, with a tentative D call TRBD2 (5 bases). V was trimmed by 0 bases and J by 7 bases, leaving 13 bases between them. CDR1 and CDR2 (germline): SGDLS, YYNGEE. This CDR3 contains 14 residues. CDR3 loop: CASSVDSGRGTQYF. CDR3 in DNA: TGTGCCAGCAGCGTAGACTCGGGCCGGGGGACCCAGTACTTC.

The genes are TRBV19 and TRBJ1-5; maybe TRBD1 (6 bases). The CDR3 is made up of 15 amino acids. Germline V gene sequence: CDR1 LNHDA, CDR2 SQIVND (reference sequence). Trimming took 4 bases from V and 4 from J, leaving 14 bases between them. DNA for the CDR3: TGTGCCAGTAGTAACGCTCAGGGGCTGAATCAGCCCCAGCATTTT. Translated, it gives CASSNAQGLNQPQHF.

The J gene is TRBJ1-5, the V gene TRBV9; tentative D call: TRBD1 (6 bases). The CDR3 contains 15 residues. V was shortened by 2 bases and J by 3 bases, with 12 bases between the two germline ends. Per germline, CDR1 SGDLS and CDR2 YYNGEE. CDR3 sequence (DNA): TGTGCCAGCAGCGTCGACGACAGGCCCAATCAGCCCCAGCATTTT. Translated, it gives CASSVDDRPNQPQHF.

Comments on this clone: Other DNA sequences within the sample encode an identical CDR3. The CDR3 DNA reads as TGCGCCAGCAGCCAAGATCGGGGCGGCTATGGCTACACCTTC. Its protein is CASSQDRGGYGYTF. J is TRBJ1-2 and V is TRBV4-3, with a weak D call TRBD1 (5 bases). The germline CDR1 and CDR2 sequences are LGHNA and YSLEER. This CDR3 has 14 amino acids. The V end lost 0 bases, the J end lost 4 bases, and 9 bases lay between the germline ends.

This rearrangement joins TRBV19 to TRBJ1-5; possibly TRBD1 for D (6 bases). V was shortened by 4 bases and J by 5 bases, with 18 bases between the two germline ends. The germline gives CDR1 LNHDA, CDR2 SQIVND (reference sequence). The CDR3 spans 16 residues. CDR3 in DNA: TGTGCCAGTAGTACCGGAGGACAGCCATTCTATCAGCCCCAGCATTTT. Protein product: CASSTGGQPFYQPQHF.

The chain has TRBV5-1 and TRBJ1-1; TRBD1 might be the D (5 bases). V lost 4 bases, J lost 0 bases, and 13 bases lay in between. The CDR3 contains 15 residues. CDR1 is SGHRS and CDR2 is YFSETQ in the germline V gene. This chain's CDR3 is CASSPGGLMNTEAFF. CDR3 DNA: TGCGCCAGCAGCCCGGGGGGACTGATGAACACTGAAGCTTTCTTT.

Concerning this clone itself: Within the sample, other DNA sequences also encode this same CDR3. The chain uses TRBV30 and TRBJ1-1; D gene ambiguous. The V gene's germline CDR1 is GTSNPN and CDR2 SVGIG (reference sequence). V dropped 3 bases and J dropped 0 bases, with 8 bases sitting between them. The CDR3 sequence is 13 residues long. The CDR3 sequence is CAWSDGMNTEAFF. The DNA of the CDR3 is TGTGCCTGGAGCGATGGGATGAACACTGAAGCTTTCTTT. The whole variable domain, filled in from reference TRBV30 and TRBJ1-1, reads SQTIHQWPATLVQPVGSPLSLECTVEGTSNPNLYWYRQAAGRGLQLLFYSVGIGQISSEVPQNLSASRPQDRQFILSSKKLLLSDSGFYLCAWSDGMNTEAFFGQGTRLTVV.

The chain is built from TRBV11-2 and TRBJ2-7; 9 bases line up with TRBD2. Germline V gene data show CDR1 as SGHAT and CDR2 as FQNNGV. V dropped 1 base and J dropped 3; count of bases not matched to a gene: 7. The CDR3 extends over 16 amino acids. The CDR3 spells CASSLGAGGQGYEQYF. The CDR3 nucleotides are TGTGCCAGCAGCTTAGGCGCGGGGGGGCAGGGCTACGAGCAGTACTTC.

The rearrangement joins TRBV20-1 to TRBJ1-1; 10 bases fit TRBD1. With V trimmed by 6 bases and J by 11 bases, 3 bases remained unmatched. CDR1 is DFQATT and CDR2 is SNEGSKA in the germline V gene (reference sequence). The CDR3 sequence is 10 residues long. Here the CDR3 DNA reads TGCAGTGCGATGGGACAGGGGGCTTTCTTT. Translating gives CSAMGQGAFF.

This chain's CDR3 is CATGDRNTEAFF. CDR3 nucleotide sequence: TGTGCCACGGGGGATCGGAACACTGAAGCTTTCTTT. The gene calls are TRBV24-1 and TRBJ1-1, with a possible D match to TRBD1 (5 bases). This CDR3 comprises 12 residues. V was clipped by 10 bases and J by 1 base, with 9 bases between them. Germline V gene lookup returns CDR1 KGHDR and CDR2 SFDVKD.

The chain links TRBV6-4 to TRBJ1-2; possible D gene TRBD1, 5 bases. Between the trimmed V and J ends, which lost 5 bases and 7 bases, there was a span of 17 bases. The CDR3 loop spans 14 amino acids. From germline, CDR1 is MRHNA and CDR2 SNTAGT. The CDR3 loop reads CASSFRQSGGGYTF. The CDR3 DNA sequence: TGTGCCAGCAGTTTTCGACAGTCCGGGGGTGGCTACACCTTC.

This rearrangement joins TRBV7-2 to TRBJ2-7; 7 bases fit TRBD2. V trimming: 5 bases; J trimming: 4 bases; junction bases outside the gene matches: 5. CDR1 SGHTA and CDR2 FQGNSA come from the germline V gene. The CDR3 has 13 amino acids. This CDR3 reads CASSTRGVYEQYF. Here the CDR3 DNA reads TGTGCCAGCAGCACCCGGGGGGTTTACGAGCAGTACTTC.

The chain links TRBV14 to TRBJ1-6, with 7 bases aligning to TRBD1. CDR1 is SGHDN, CDR2 FVKESK, per germline. V gave up 3 bases and J gave up 7 bases; unmatched junction bases: 6. The CDR3 contains 15 residues. CDR3 in DNA: TGTGCCAGCAGCCACGGGACAGTGCTGAATTCACCCCTCCACTTT. Translating gives CASSHGTVLNSPLHF.

J is TRBJ2-3 and V is TRBV18, with TRBD1 matching 8 bases. This CDR3 has 16 residues. J was trimmed by 2 bases and V by 5 bases; bases with no gene match: 9. Germline loops: CDR1 KGHSH, CDR2 LQKENI. The CDR3 loop reads CASSSDRGHTTDTQYF. In DNA, the CDR3 is TGTGCCAGCTCATCAGACAGGGGCCACACCACAGATACGCAGTATTTT.